These T cell receptor beta chains were read from a single sample in a study of blood T cell repertoires in COVID-19. Method: immunoSEQ multiplex PCR; TCRdb's copy keeps in-frame clones and lacks some. This table holds 250,000 to 350,000 clones, 75% to 90% found once. The sample was peripheral blood. The receptors here all came from a woman aged 55 to 70 with acute or convalescent COVID-19. The conserved cysteine and the conserved F or W are not part of the CDR3 here. Clone size, where shown, is once, few, many, or a class for clones that have expanded.

>TRBJ2-1|TRBV11-2|once
ASNLGGRASYNEQF
>TRBJ2-3|TRBV21-1|-
ASSPLTRVGDFKDTQY
>TRBJ1-4|TRBV6-1|few
ASSERGRDEKLF
>TRBJ1-1|TRBV28|-
ASSLIRSRQAFVMNTEAF
>TRBJ2-7|TRBV3-1/TRBV3-2|-
ASSPYAGDLYEQY
>TRBJ2-5|TRBV12-5|once
ASGLSETQY
>TRBJ2-1|TRBV4-3|once
ASSQSHRASNEQF
>TRBJ2-3|TRBV4-3|once
ASSPGGLDTQY
>TRBJ2-3|TRBV4-2|-
ASSRAAASGGGTDTQY
>TRBJ2-7|TRBV4-1|-
ASSQEWQSYEQY
>TRBJ1-4|TRBV2|-
ASSRQNEKLF
>TRBJ2-1|TRBV21-1|few
ASSNNASGGKRVNEQF
>TRBJ2-2|TRBV5-5|few
ASGPVGGGELF
>TRBJ1-3|TRBV28|-
ATHEYSGNTIY
>TRBJ1-4|TRBV30|-
AWSVRRTSINEKLF
>TRBJ2-2|TRBV19|-
ASSTGAAGGPNTGELF
>TRBJ1-1|TRBV5-5|-
ASSLGQGQRGNTEAF
>TRBJ2-6|TRBV5-5|-
ASDLEVSRSANVLT
>TRBJ2-1|TRBV9|-
ASSVLAGHSYNEQF
>TRBJ1-2|TRBV9|-
ASSVVGRYGYT
>TRBJ1-6|TRBV28|-
ASTSTGYNSPLH
>TRBJ1-5|TRBV5-1|once
ASSLGGPSGNQPQH
>TRBJ2-3|TRBV3-1/TRBV3-2|-
ASSQDEWRGGNTQY
>TRBJ2-7|TRBV20-1|-
SASNRVATYEQY
>TRBJ2-1|TRBV7-3|-
ASSLGQGATNEQF
>TRBJ2-1|TRBV4-1|few
ASSQDRDSGGRNQF
>TRBJ2-5|TRBV10-3|-
ATGLAGGETQY
>TRBJ2-1|TRBV30|few
AWSPGLPHNEQF
>TRBJ1-5|TRBV7-8|-
ASSQGGTDQPQH
>TRBJ2-1|TRBV9|-
ASSGGLAGYNEQF
>TRBJ2-7|TRBV13|-
ASSPRGRGLYEQY
>TRBJ1-2|TRBV7-2|-
ASSPKTGGLG
>TRBJ1-5|TRBV6-1|-
ASSDGAFERNQPQH
>TRBJ1-4|TRBV12-3/TRBV12-4|-
ATSGGTGRVF
>TRBJ2-7|TRBV30|-
ACPSGTGGYEQY
>TRBJ1-6|TRBV30|-
AWSGTRGNSPLH
>TRBJ2-2|TRBV5-1|-
ASRAGGNIAGELF
>TRBJ2-7|TRBV12-3/TRBV12-4|-
ASSQQGYEQY
>TRBJ2-2|TRBV7-9|-
ASNSDSPNTGELF
>TRBJ2-7|TRBV5-1|-
ASSLAPAAVEQY
>TRBJ1-2|TRBV6-6|-
ASRVGTLDGYT
>TRBJ2-5|TRBV3-1/TRBV3-2|-
ASTIAGGGGETQY